Below, 31 T cell receptor beta chains from the same sample are listed, as sequenced in a study of T cell repertoires in cytomegalovirus infection. The antigens of these receptors remain unknown. MiXCR was run by TCRdb on the reads, yielding one entry per CDR3 protein. In the table there are some 220,000 distinct CDR3 sequences, around two fifths of which are singletons. This specimen was CD8+ T cells from cultured PBMCs, taken from culture after CMV antigen stimulation. The receptor source for this set is a human donor in good health (CMV status not recorded). Some clones in this sample may be carry-over from other donors' samples.

The chain couples TRBV5-4 to TRBJ1-1; D call uncertain. This CDR3 has 15 residues. Germline values: CDR1 SGHNT, CDR2 YYREEE (reference sequence). The V end lost 1 base, the J end lost 3 bases, and 13 bases lay between the germline ends. DNA for the CDR3: TGTGCCAGCAGCTTGAGGAGGGAGCGCGACACTGAAGCTTTCTTT. Translating gives CASSLRRERDTEAFF.

This clonotype was seen a handful of times. V is TRBV27 and J is TRBJ2-7; 11 bases map to TRBD2. CDR3 length equals 16 residues. The junction had 10 bases not matched to a gene; V was cut back by 5 bases and J by 4 bases. CDR1 and CDR2 (germline): MNHEY, SMNVEV (reference sequence). The CDR3, as DNA: TGTGCCAGCAGTCCCGAACTAGCGGGAGTCGGTTACGAGCAGTACTTC. It encodes CASSPELAGVGYEQYF.

Here the CDR3 DNA reads TGTGCCAGCAGATCAATCGTGGACAAGTACAATCAGCCCACGCATTTT. Protein product: CASRSIVDKYNQPTHF. The chain joins TRBV28 to TRBJ1-5; a weak D match, TRBD1 (5 bases). The CDR3 sequence is 16 residues long. Germline V lookup: CDR1 MDHEN, CDR2 SYDVKM. V was clipped by 6 bases and J by 15 bases, with 30 bases between them.

The sample holds many counts of this clonotype. The chain has TRBV7-6 and TRBJ2-7; maybe TRBD1 (5 bases). Germline V gene lookup returns CDR1 SGHVS and CDR2 FNYEAQ. The CDR3 consists of 15 residues. Trimming stripped 4 bases from V and 0 bases from J, with 13 bases between. Written as DNA, the CDR3 is TGTGCCAGCAGCTCCAAGGGGTTGAGCTCCTACGAGCAGTACTTC. It specifies CASSSKGLSSYEQYF.

This clonotype turned up a few times. The rearrangement links TRBV6-6 to TRBJ2-1; 8 bases fit TRBD2. Germline V lookup: CDR1 MNHNY, CDR2 SVGAGI (reference sequence). Germline trimming cut 4 bases from V and 8 bases from J; bases unmatched to any gene: 10. The CDR3 is made up of 15 amino acids. This CDR3 is CASSFTSGTGDEQFF. CDR3 DNA sequence: TGTGCCAGCAGTTTCACTAGCGGAACTGGGGATGAGCAGTTCTTC.

The chain combines TRBV27 with TRBJ1-2; a weak D match, TRBD1 (6 bases). Germline lookup yields CDR1 MNHEY and CDR2 SMNVEV (reference sequence). V shed 6 bases and J shed 7 bases, with 12 bases lying between them. The CDR3 is 12 amino acids. In nucleotides, the CDR3 is TGTGCCAGCAGAAAGGGGGGAAGTGGCTACACCTTC. This translates into CASRKGGSGYTF.

The chain links TRBV7-9 to TRBJ2-1; 14 nucleotides align to TRBD2. The CDR3 runs to 18 residues. CDR1 is SEHNR and CDR2 is FQNEAQ in the germline V gene (reference sequence). V was clipped by 6 bases and J by 7 bases; unmatched bases: 14. CDR3 sequence: CASRRGLAGAEGGNEQFF. The CDR3 DNA reads TGTGCCAGCAGAAGGGGACTAGCGGGGGCCGAGGGGGGTAATGAGCAGTTCTTC.

V gene TRBV27 combines with J gene TRBJ2-7; 7 bases match TRBD1. The trim removed 2 bases at V and 3 bases at J, leaving 4 bases unmatched. The CDR3 spans 14 residues. CDR1 is MNHEY and CDR2 is SMNVEV in the germline V gene (reference sequence). This CDR3 is CASSLSPGGYEQYF. CDR3 sequence (DNA): TGTGCCAGCAGTTTAAGTCCAGGGGGCTACGAGCAGTACTTC.

This clonotype has a handful of counts. DNA for the CDR3: TGTGCCACCCACTTCCGGCAATCCGGCACAGATACGCAGTATTTT. Its translation is CATHFRQSGTDTQYF. This chain links TRBV28 with TRBJ2-3; D call uncertain. Germline-derived CDR1 and CDR2 are MDHEN and SYDVKM. V lost 10 bases, J lost 1 base, and 18 bases lay in between. This CDR3 spans 15 amino acids.

In its sample, this clonotype was seen a few times. This chain joins TRBV7-9 and TRBJ2-7; D remains ambiguous. V was trimmed by 0 bases and J by 3 bases, leaving 6 bases between them. This CDR3 is 13 amino acids long. CDR1 and CDR2 (germline): SEHNR, FQNEAQ (reference sequence). CDR3 in amino acids: CASSLASDYEQYF. Written as DNA, the CDR3 is TGTGCCAGCAGCTTAGCCTCAGACTACGAGCAGTACTTC.

This clonotype was detected only a few times. The rearrangement joins TRBV27 to TRBJ2-2; 7 bases map to TRBD1. V was pared by 1 base and J by 5 bases, with 7 bases of the junction left unmatched. CDR1 MNHEY and CDR2 SMNVEV come from the germline V gene (reference sequence). The length of the CDR3 is 16 residues. CDR3 in DNA: TGTGCCAGCAGTTTATACCCCACAGGGGATACCGGGGAGCTGTTTTTT. This gives the protein CASSLYPTGDTGELFF.

The J gene is TRBJ1-5, the V gene TRBV28; unclear D gene. The CDR3 has 12 amino acids. Trimming removed 7 bases from V and 7 bases from J, with 11 bases in between. Germline V gene data show CDR1 as MDHEN and CDR2 as SYDVKM. The DNA of the CDR3 is TGTGCCAGCACCTCCCACGGCCAGCCCCAGCATTTT. This translates into CASTSHGQPQHF.

The table lists this clonotype with many counts. The chain joins TRBV7-2 to TRBJ2-7; 8 nucleotides match TRBD2. Germline V gives CDR1 SGHTA, CDR2 FQGNSA. The CDR3 length is 16 residues. Trimming removed 0 bases from V and 2 bases from J; junction bases left unmatched: 6. The CDR3 DNA is TGTGCCAGCAGCTTAGCGGCGGGGGGTACCCCCTACGAGCAGTACTTC. This codes for CASSLAAGGTPYEQYF.

The V and J genes are TRBV7-9 and TRBJ2-7; the match to TRBD2 covers 7 bases. The V and J ends lost 4 bases and 0 bases, in that order; junction bases with no gene match: 9. This CDR3 spans 16 amino acids. Germline V CDR1 and CDR2: SEHNR, FQNEAQ (reference sequence). In nucleotides, the CDR3 is TGTGCCAGCAGCTCGGGGGGATCCTACAGCTCCTACGAGCAGTACTTC. Residues: CASSSGGSYSSYEQYF.

This clonotype was seen a handful of times. The chain couples TRBV7-9 to TRBJ2-7, with D unresolved. Germline V CDR1 and CDR2: SEHNR, FQNEAQ (reference sequence). Trimming took off 5 bases at V and 3 bases at J, with 5 bases between the two ends. The length of the CDR3 is 11 residues. As DNA, the CDR3 is TGTGCCAGCAGCACCCACTACGAGCAGTACTTC. This sequence encodes CASSTHYEQYF.

This clonotype came up many times. V gene TRBV7-8 combines with J gene TRBJ2-3, with 14 positions matching TRBD2. CDR1 SGHVS and CDR2 FQNEAQ come from the germline V gene. V lost 3 bases, J lost 15 bases, and 8 bases stayed unmatched. CDR3 length equals 14 residues. Here the CDR3 reads CASSFPGLAGGQYF. In nucleotides, the CDR3 is TGTGCCAGCAGCTTCCCAGGACTAGCGGGAGGACAATATTTT.

This rearrangement joins TRBV24-1 to TRBJ2-7; D might be TRBD1 or TRBD2, each matching 5 bases. The CDR3 totals 14 residues. V was shortened by 7 bases and J by 2 bases, with 14 bases between the two germline ends. CDR1 and CDR2 from the germline V gene are KGHDR and SFDVKD. CDR3 sequence reads: CATSPGTDTYEQYF. For the CDR3, the DNA is TGTGCCACCAGCCCCGGGACGGACACCTACGAGCAGTACTTC.

This clonotype was recorded a few times. The chain joins TRBV6-6 to TRBJ1-5; D not certain. CDR3 size: 13 residues. V was trimmed by 5 bases and J by 8 bases, leaving 13 bases between them. Germline CDR1 is MNHNY and CDR2 is SVGAGI (reference sequence). CDR3 DNA sequence: TGTGCCAGCAGTGCCGTGACCTGGGAGCCCCAGCATTTT. It specifies CASSAVTWEPQHF.

V gene TRBV2 combines with J gene TRBJ1-2; tentatively, D is TRBD1 (5 bases). CDR3 length equals 15 residues. V lost 9 bases, J lost 8 bases, and 25 bases lay in between. Looked up from germline, CDR1 is SNHLY and CDR2 is FYNNEI. DNA of the CDR3: TGTGCCAGAAATGACAGCCTCTCCCCATGGGGAGGCTACACCTTC. Encoded protein: CARNDSLSPWGGYTF.

The table lists this clonotype with a few counts. The chain links TRBV25-1 to TRBJ2-2, with 7 positions matching TRBD2. The trim removed 0 bases at V and 5 bases at J, leaving 15 bases unmatched. The CDR3 spans 19 residues. CDR1 is MGHDK and CDR2 is SYGVNS in the germline V gene. Here the CDR3 DNA reads TGTGCCAGCAGTGAATATTCGTTCCGTAGAGCGGGAAAGACCGGGGAGCTGTTTTTT. This codes for CASSEYSFRRAGKTGELFF.

The CDR3 DNA is TGTGCCAGCAGCTCCCGGACAGGAACGAACACCGGGGAGCTGTTTTTT. It encodes CASSSRTGTNTGELFF. The gene calls are TRBV11-2 and TRBJ2-2, with TRBD1 matching over 7 bases. This CDR3 is built from 16 residues. J was trimmed by 0 bases and V by 4 bases; bases with no gene match: 5. In germline, CDR1 is SGHAT, CDR2 FQNNGV.

The V gene is TRBV12-5, the J gene TRBJ2-7; no firm D call. Trimming left V 1 base short and J 4 bases short, with 14 bases between. CDR1 is LGHNT and CDR2 is FRNRAP in the germline V gene. The CDR3 spans 15 residues. The CDR3 region is CASGLAGLGIYEQYF. The CDR3 region has the DNA TGTGCTAGTGGTTTGGCGGGTCTCGGAATTTACGAGCAGTACTTC.

This clonotype was detected a few times. The rearrangement uses TRBV20-1 and TRBJ2-7; D tentatively reads TRBD1 or TRBD2 (6 bases each). V was shortened by 6 bases and J by 3 bases, with 15 bases between the two germline ends. CDR1 is DFQATT, CDR2 SNEGSKA, per germline (reference sequence). CDR3 length equals 13 residues. CDR3 nucleotide sequence: TGCAGTGCGGCGGGACAATCAGACTACGAGCAGTACTTC. Protein sequence: CSAAGQSDYEQYF.

The chain carries TRBV7-9 and TRBJ2-1, with 12 bases lining up with TRBD2. CDR3 size: 15 residues. The trim removed 11 bases at V and 7 bases at J, leaving 12 bases unmatched. The germline V gene has CDR1 SEHNR and CDR2 FQNEAQ (reference sequence). The CDR3 is CAPNKSTSGRNEQFF. CDR3 DNA: TGTGCCCCCAACAAAAGCACTAGCGGGAGGAATGAGCAGTTCTTC.

The table lists this clonotype with a few counts. The chain is built from TRBV4-1 and TRBJ1-2; D is ambiguous. With 0 bases removed from V and 4 bases from J, the gap between germline ends came to 18 bases. CDR3 length: 17 residues. Germline V gene sequence: CDR1 MGHRA, CDR2 YSYEKL. This CDR3 is CASSQDSGRALIYGYTF. The CDR3 region has the DNA TGCGCCAGCAGCCAAGACTCCGGACGGGCTCTGATCTATGGCTACACCTTC.

The CDR3 here is CASPASEQFF. In DNA, the CDR3 is TGTGCCAGCCCCGCGAGTGAGCAGTTCTTC. The rearrangement joins TRBV2 to TRBJ2-1; D unclear. The CDR3 length is 10 residues. V dropped 8 bases and J dropped 9 bases, with 8 bases sitting between them. Germline CDR1 reads SNHLY; CDR2 reads FYNNEI.

The chain couples TRBV11-2 to TRBJ2-5; D call uncertain. Germline values: CDR1 SGHAT, CDR2 FQNNGV. Trimming removed 2 bases from V and 6 bases from J, with 16 bases in between. The CDR3 has 15 residues. In DNA, the CDR3 is TGTGCCAGCAGCTTAAAGTTGGAGCGCCGGAAGACCCAGTACTTC. Protein: CASSLKLERRKTQYF. Filled out from reference TRBV11-2 and TRBJ2-5, the complete variable domain reads EAGVAQSPRYKIIEKRQSVAFWCNPISGHATLYWYQQILGQGPKLLIQFQNNGVVDDSQLPKDRFSAERLKGVDSTLKIQPAKLEDSAVYLCASSLKLERRKTQYFGPGTRLLVL.

The chain couples TRBV28 to TRBJ2-1, with 8 bases identical to TRBD2. V shed 7 bases and J 10 bases; nucleotides not matched to a gene: 9. Germline CDR1 is MDHEN and CDR2 is SYDVKM. The CDR3 has 13 amino acids. The CDR3: CASKRAGVTEQFF. The CDR3, as DNA: TGTGCCAGCAAAAGAGCGGGAGTAACGGAGCAGTTCTTC.

The table lists this clonotype with a few counts. The CDR3 coding sequence is TGTGCCAGTAGTTTCCGGGACGGCAGCAATCAGCCCCAGCATTTT. Translating it yields CASSFRDGSNQPQHF. This chain joins TRBV19 and TRBJ1-5, with D tentatively TRBD1 (5 bases). In germline, CDR1 is LNHDA, CDR2 SQIVND (reference sequence). V was clipped by 5 bases and J by 1 base, with 12 bases between them. The CDR3 is made up of 15 amino acids.

The CDR3 is CASSVTGGAATGEKLFF. The CDR3, as DNA: TGTGCCAGCAGCGTAACAGGTGGGGCGGCGACGGGTGAAAAACTGTTTTTT. The genes are TRBV9 and TRBJ1-4; a possible D gene is TRBD1 (5 bases). CDR1 is SGDLS, CDR2 YYNGEE, per germline. V gave up 1 base and J gave up 7 bases, with 20 bases separating them. CDR3 size: 17 residues.

This chain joins TRBV7-2 and TRBJ1-1; D uncertain. Trimming shortened V by 5 bases and J by 7 bases, and 8 bases separated the two germline ends. CDR3 length: 11 amino acids. From germline, CDR1 is SGHTA and CDR2 FQGNSA. CDR3 coding DNA: TGTGCCAGCAGCCCTGCCGTTGAAGCTTTCTTT. Its translation is CASSPAVEAFF.